Below are 5 T cell receptor beta chains sequenced from a single sample in a study of shared clonotypes between healthy human individuals. This table comes from immunoSEQ multiplex PCR, and its TCRdb copy is limited to in-frame clones, with some not included. Here the sample spans about 1.5 million clones, roughly 95% being singletons. Sequenced sample: naive CD4+ T cells sorted from blood. Stated subset: CD45RA+ positively selected. These receptors all come from a man aged 25-40 years in good health.

The chain recombines TRBV6-6 with TRBJ1-5; 7 bases align to TRBD1. CDR1 MNHNY and CDR2 SVGAGI come from the germline V gene (reference sequence). J was trimmed by 3 bases and V by 7 bases; bases with no gene match: 9. CDR3 length: 15 residues. The CDR3, as DNA: TGTGCCAGCACCGAACTGGGACAGATCAATCAGCCCCAGCATTTT. It translates to CASTELGQINQPQHF.

This clone was observed once. The chain joins TRBV15 to TRBJ2-1; 14 bases line up with TRBD2. This CDR3 contains 19 residues. J lost 8 bases, V lost 1 base, and 13 bases had no gene match. The V gene's germline CDR1 is LNHNV and CDR2 YYDKDF (reference sequence). The CDR3 here is CATSRAESRGLAGAHEQFF. In DNA form, the CDR3 reads TGTGCCACCAGCAGAGCAGAGTCACGGGGACTAGCGGGAGCCCATGAGCAGTTCTTC.

On this clone: Different DNA sequences within this sample yield the same CDR3. This chain connects TRBV18 to TRBJ2-5; the match to TRBD1 covers 11 bases. Looked up from germline, CDR1 is KGHSH and CDR2 is LQKENI. Unmatched junction bases numbered 1, after V lost 3 bases and J lost 1 base. This CDR3 comprises 15 residues. The DNA for the CDR3 is TGTGCCAGCTCACCTGGGACAGGGGGCCAAGAGACCCAGTACTTC. This codes for CASSPGTGGQETQYF.

The chain has TRBV19 and TRBJ2-5; possibly TRBD1 for D (5 bases). Germline-derived CDR1 and CDR2 are LNHDA and SQIVND (reference sequence). The V and J ends lost 7 bases and 2 bases respectively, with 17 bases between them. The CDR3 is made up of 15 amino acids. CDR3 nucleotides: TGTGCCAGTACCGTGGGTAGGCAGGGACAAGAGACCCAGTACTTC. Protein product: CASTVGRQGQETQYF.

The chain is built from TRBV10-1 and TRBJ2-1; TRBD2 aligns across 13 bases. V was clipped by 2 bases and J by 15 bases; unmatched bases: 7. Germline-derived CDR1 and CDR2 are WNHNN and SYGVQD (reference sequence). This CDR3 has 14 residues. This chain's CDR3 is CASSETRLAGGLFF. CDR3 nucleotides: TGCGCCAGCAGTGAGACTAGACTAGCGGGAGGTCTGTTCTTC.